The clone carrying this T cell receptor beta chain has only a few counts. These data are taken from a study of identical twins. J was trimmed by 2 bases and V by 0 bases; bases with no gene match: 3. The CDR3 runs 16 residues. Germline V gene lookup returns CDR1 LGHNA and CDR2 YNFKEQ. TCRdb independently ran MiXCR on the 5' RACE reads; one entry per CDR3 protein. The top ten hold less than 0.5% of the sample, which has around 530,000 distinct CDR3 sequences, roughly 15% seen once. These same records also appear under a second study, on yellow fever vaccine responses in identical twins.

The source material was CD4+ T cells sorted from blood. The rearrangement links TRBV4-2 to TRBJ2-3; 9 bases line up with TRBD1. This TCR came from a woman younger than 35 in good health. This CDR3 is CASSQDWTGATDTQYF. CDR3 nucleotide sequence: TGTGCCAGCAGCCAAGATTGGACAGGGGCCACAGATACGCAGTATTTT.